The entry that follows covers one TCR beta chain sequence. This clone was seen just once. The clone's antigen remains unknown. Base qualities are not at hand, and no much larger clone is one base apart. In Seattle, one collaborating source enrolled patients while the infection was active and tracked those patients longitudinally over the course of disease. The collaborating institutions used their own protocols to collect whole blood in K2EDTA tubes. For TCRbeta analysis, collaborators shipped samples in one of three forms: frozen whole blood, isolated PBMCs, or DNA extracted from either of those sample types. TCRbeta CDR3 regions were amplified from genomic DNA using the immunoSEQ Assay, a bias-controlled multiplex PCR. As for how the authors treated the data: The number of nucleated cells in each sample was estimated from the amplification of reference gene primers within the assay. To quantify the absolute abundance of each unique TCRbeta CDR3 rearrangement, sequence reads were collapsed and filtered. For each sample, productive Simpson clonality was calculated as the square root of Simpson's diversity index over productive rearrangements. The table was pulled from immuneACCESS by TCRdb, which kept in-frame rearrangements only. Such tables lose some clones; where checked, under half of the loss comes from unresolved V genes, and the rest has no known cause. That table furnishes V, J and clone size, whereas the DNA furnished D and trimming. This sample is represented by around 200,000 clones; approximately 83% of them were singletons. The ten largest account for 6% to 7% of the sample.

The data originate from a study of blood T cell repertoires in COVID-19 (TCRdb year 2020). Context from the whole study: Samples from collaborators originated in the United States, Italy and Spain and spanned both the acute and convalescent phases of COVID-19. The material from the prospective study consisted of cDNA or gDNA derived from T cells, B-cell-depleted T cells, or PBMCs. Deeply sampled blood TCRbeta repertoires from subjects exposed to, actively infected with, or recovered from COVID-19 were included in the dataset. A freely available public database, intended as a resource for researchers studying the immune response to SARS-CoV-2, is where the repertoires were released. Samples were obtained from the ongoing ImmuneRACE study (first 160 participants) and from over 1,000 subjects provided by 6 global collaborators. Nearly every sample came with metadata listing a de-identified subject ID, COVID-19 status, age in years and sex. Where available, HLA class I and class II types were taken from metadata supplied by the sample provider and were not determined by assay-based typing. Findings and caveats that apply to the study as a whole: How much clinical and demographic metadata was included differed by source and by participant, and the metadata was provided uncurated.

Reading from cysteine to phenylalanine, the CDR3 counts 22 amino acids. The CDR3 DNA has 66 bases and is translated from base 1. The clonotype originates from a woman in her thirties or forties with COVID-19, enrolled during active disease. The sequencing sample was made of peripheral blood. Here the chain combines TRBV21-1 and TRBJ2-1; the table's D call TRBD2 went unverified against the DNA. TRBV21-1 is flagged as a pseudogene. The nucleotide sequence reads as follows: TGTGCCAGCAGCAAAGTATGTCCAATGGTTGCTAGCGCAAAGTGTAGCTACAATGAGCAGTTCTTC. This codes for CASSKVCPMVASAKCSYNEQFF.